The present TCR beta chain was sequenced within a study of T cells in Graves' hyperthyroidism and ophthalmopathy. The CDR3 is 15 amino acids. The germline V gene encodes CDR1 MNHNS and CDR2 SASEGT. The V gene end was trimmed by 7 bases and the J gene end by 4 bases; junction bases not matched to a gene: 7. RNA transcripts were the template for amplifying TCR beta CDR3 regions. During a first-round RT-PCR of the TCR CDR3, the HTBI primer set was used. Using its own MiXCR run on the multiplex PCR reads, TCRdb lists one record per CDR3 protein. The table lists roughly 710,000 distinct CDR3 sequences, under 45% of them singletons.

The V call is TRBV6-1, the J call TRBJ2-5; 12 bases line up with TRBD1. Sequencing used blood. The receptor comes from a woman in her thirties or forties with Graves' hyperthyroidism. CDR3 bases: TGTGCCAGCACCAGAGGGACAGGGGGCGTAGAGACCCAGTACTTC. Protein sequence: CASTRGTGGVETQYF.